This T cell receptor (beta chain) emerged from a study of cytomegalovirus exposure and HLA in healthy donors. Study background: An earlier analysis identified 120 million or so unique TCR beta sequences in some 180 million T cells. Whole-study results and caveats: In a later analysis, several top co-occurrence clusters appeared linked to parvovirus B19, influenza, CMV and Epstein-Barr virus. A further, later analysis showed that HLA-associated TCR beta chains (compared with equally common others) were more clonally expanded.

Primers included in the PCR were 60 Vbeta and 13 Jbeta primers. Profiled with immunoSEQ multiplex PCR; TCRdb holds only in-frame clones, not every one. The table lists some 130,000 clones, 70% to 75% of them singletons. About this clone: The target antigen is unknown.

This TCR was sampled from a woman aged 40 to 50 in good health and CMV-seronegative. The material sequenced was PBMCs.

DNA for the CDR3: TGTGCCAGCAGTGAAAGGGTTCGGGGAACCATATATTTT. Residues: CASSERVRGTIYF. This chain connects TRBV25-1 to TRBJ1-3; D uncertain. There are 13 residues in the CDR3. Between the trimmed V and J ends, which lost 2 bases and 10 bases, there was a span of 12 bases. Germline V gene data show CDR1 as MGHDK and CDR2 as SYGVNS.